This passage covers 5 T cell receptor beta chains from one sample sequenced in a study of spatial heterogeneity in lung cancer. TCRdb fed the 5' RACE reads into MiXCR, producing one record per CDR3 protein. The sample yields tens of thousands of distinct CDR3 sequences, approximately 19% seen once. Indicated time point: blood at routine non-recurrence follow-up after resection. The sequencing here drew on PBMCs, taken at follow-up. The receptors come from a male donor with early-stage non-small cell lung cancer.

The CDR3 loop reads CASSAQGAQYF. The CDR3 nucleotides read TGTGCCAGCAGCGCACAGGGTGCCCAGTACTTC. The chain uses TRBV7-6 and TRBJ2-5; D perhaps matches TRBD1 (6 bases). Germline CDR1 SGHVS, CDR2 FNYEAQ. With 5 bases removed from V and 9 bases from J, the gap between germline ends came to 10 bases. The CDR3 covers 11 residues.

The gene calls are TRBV5-1 and TRBJ1-2; the D gene is possibly TRBD1 (6 bases). CDR1 SGHRS and CDR2 YFSETQ come from the germline V gene. Trimming left V 4 bases short and J 8 bases short, with 12 bases between. This CDR3 is 12 amino acids long. This CDR3 reads CASSLRDNGYTF. CDR3 bases: TGCGCCAGCAGCCTCAGGGACAACGGCTACACCTTC.

The chain uses TRBV20-1 and TRBJ2-4, with 11 bases identical to TRBD1. The CDR3 extends over 15 amino acids. Germline values: CDR1 DFQATT, CDR2 SNEGSKA (reference sequence). The trim removed 1 base at V and 6 bases at J, leaving 5 bases unmatched. Written as DNA, the CDR3 is TGCAGTGCTAGAGCCCGGGGACAGGGGGGAAACATTCAGTACTTC. This gives the protein CSARARGQGGNIQYF.

The sample holds a few counts of this clonotype. V gene TRBV19 combines with J gene TRBJ2-2; D possibly uses TRBD1 or TRBD2 (5 bases each). V lost 3 bases to trimming and J lost 7 bases, with 18 bases between them. This CDR3 is 16 amino acids long. CDR1 is LNHDA and CDR2 is SQIVND in the germline V gene (reference sequence). DNA of the CDR3: TGTGCCAGTAGTATCGTCCGGCAGGGAGCAGTCGGGGAGCTGTTTTTT. Translating it yields CASSIVRQGAVGELFF.

The CDR3 DNA sequence: TGCAGCGCCACTCCAGGACTAGCTTCCTACAATGAGCAGTTCTTC. This encodes CSATPGLASYNEQFF. The chain uses TRBV29-1 and TRBJ2-1; 8 nucleotides match TRBD2. Germline values: CDR1 SQVTM, CDR2 ANQGSEA. The CDR3 has 15 amino acids. Trimming cost V 7 bases and J 1 base; bases outside gene matches: 9.